One and the same sample provided the 18 T cell receptor beta chains below, sequenced in a study of T cell clonality in common variable immunodeficiency. Sequencing was performed with immunoSEQ multiplex PCR; in TCRdb, only in-frame clones are kept and a portion is missing. This sample comprises about 28,000 clones, none seen once only. The specimen sequenced was peripheral blood mononuclear cells. The receptor set was obtained from a person aged 18-70 years in good health.

Points on this clone: The CDR3 is cut off 3 residues early in the read; its end comes from the germline J gene. This rearrangement joins TRBV4-2 to TRBJ2-7, with 9 bases identical to TRBD2. Per germline, CDR1 LGHNA and CDR2 YNFKEQ. The CDR3 has 18 residues. Trimming at V came to 0 bases and at J to 0 bases, leaving 9 bases not matched to a gene. CDR3 residues: CASSQEMVSGGDSYEQYF. The sequenced part of the CDR3 DNA is TGTGCCAGCAGCCAAGAAATGGTTAGCGGGGGAGACTCCTACGAG.

This clone has more than one count but fewer than ten. The CDR3 is cut off 3 residues early in the read; its end comes from the germline J gene. The chain has TRBV18 and TRBJ1-1; unclear D gene. CDR1 KGHSH and CDR2 LQKENI come from the germline V gene. CDR3 length equals 12 residues. Trimming left V 2 bases short and J 7 bases short, with 8 bases between. The CDR3 here is CASSPSSYEAFF. The DNA read from the CDR3 is TGTGCCAGCTCACCATCGTCCTATGAA.

This clone was observed many times. The sequenced CDR3 bases are TGCAGCGTTGATAGGGGACTATTCACAGATACG. Its protein product is CSVDRGLFTDT. The whole CDR3 protein reads CSVDRGLFTDTQYF. This chain links TRBV29-1 with TRBJ2-3, with 7 bases lining up with TRBD2. The read ends 3 residues shy of where the CDR3 ends; the end is completed using the germline J gene. The CDR3 is 14 amino acids. The ends lost 3 bases at V and 2 bases at J; junction bases unmatched: 5. Looked up from germline, CDR1 is SQVTM and CDR2 is ANQGSEA.

This clone appeared a few times. Read coverage stops 3 residues before the CDR3 terminus; the germline J gene supplies the remainder. This sequence joins TRBV5-1 and TRBJ2-5; D not resolved. CDR1 and CDR2 from the germline V gene are SGHRS and YFSETQ. Trimming took 5 bases from V and 5 from J, leaving 7 bases between them. This CDR3 contains 11 residues. This chain's CDR3 is CASRVYETQYF. CDR3 DNA, as far as it was read: TGCGCCAGCAGGGTCTATGAGACC.

This clone has ten or more counts. The read comes to an end 3 residues before the CDR3 does, leaving the germline J gene to fill in the end. V usage is TRBV5-1 and J usage is TRBJ2-2; perhaps TRBD1 as D (6 bases). The CDR3 runs to 16 residues. The germline V and J ends were trimmed by 0 bases and 4 bases, with 13 bases remaining between them. The germline CDR1 and CDR2 sequences are SGHRS and YFSETQ. The CDR3 is CASSLGQVGATGELFF. The covered CDR3 bases are TGCGCCAGCAGCTTGGGACAGGTCGGTGCCACCGGGGAG. The full variable domain, its missing parts supplied by reference TRBV5-1 and TRBJ2-2, is KAGVTQTPRYLIKTRGQQVTLSCSPISGHRSVSWYQQTPGQGLQFLFEYFSETQRNKGNFPGRFSGRQFSNSRSEMNVSTLELGDSALYLCASSLGQVGATGELFFGEGSRLTVL.

The sample holds a few counts of this clone. This CDR3 reads CASSQRTSTDTQYF. CDR3 DNA (partial): TGTGCCAGCAGTCAGAGGACAAGCACAGATACG. J is TRBJ2-3 and V is TRBV7-9; tentatively, D is TRBD1 (5 bases). The read ends 3 residues early relative to the CDR3; the germline J gene fills the gap. Germline assignment: CDR1 SEHNR and CDR2 FQNEAQ (reference sequence). The CDR3 loop spans 14 amino acids. Trimming took 6 bases from V and 0 from J, leaving 10 bases between them.

This clone was recorded many times. The observed sequence ends 3 residues before the CDR3 terminus, with the missing tail filled in from the germline J gene. This rearrangement joins TRBV2 to TRBJ2-3, with 10 positions matching TRBD1. J was trimmed by 5 bases and V by 8 bases; bases with no gene match: 13. CDR1 is SNHLY, CDR2 FYNNEI, per germline. The CDR3 spans 16 residues. Here the CDR3 reads CASALGDRGGLDTQYF. Incomplete CDR3 DNA: TGTGCCAGCGCATTAGGGGACAGGGGAGGATTAGATACG.

This clone was picked up many times. The read ends 3 residues shy of where the CDR3 ends; the end is completed using the germline J gene. V and J are TRBV10-3 and TRBJ1-4; D perhaps matches TRBD1 (6 bases). This CDR3 comprises 17 residues. Germline V CDR1 and CDR2: ENHRY, SYGVKD. With 6 bases removed from V and 0 bases from J, the gap between germline ends came to 17 bases. CDR3 protein: CAIRTGTTGTTNEKLFF. The part of the CDR3 DNA that was read is TGTGCCATCAGGACAGGCACGACCGGAACAACTAATGAAAAA.

This clone has ten or more counts. With the read ending 3 residues before the CDR3 end, the germline J gene is used to fill in that end. The chain has TRBV20-1 and TRBJ2-2; 11 bases fit TRBD1. Unmatched junction bases numbered 5, after V lost 0 bases and J lost 5 bases. There are 16 residues in the CDR3. Germline V gene lookup returns CDR1 DFQATT and CDR2 SNEGSKA (reference sequence). The CDR3 DNA, read in part, is TGCAGTGCTAGAGACCCGGGACAGGGGGTGACCGGGGAG. This sequence encodes CSARDPGQGVTGE. The complete CDR3 reads CSARDPGQGVTGELFF.

This clone was detected many times. The sequence runs out 3 residues before the end of the CDR3; the remainder is reconstructed from the germline J gene. The chain combines TRBV7-6 with TRBJ2-1; D unclear. The CDR3 spans 14 residues. V was shortened by 2 bases and J by 2 bases, with 7 bases between the two germline ends. Germline loops: CDR1 SGHVS, CDR2 FNYEAQ. The chain's CDR3 is CASSLSQTYNEQFF. The CDR3 DNA, read in part, is TGTGCCAGCAGCTTATCCCAGACCTACAATGAG.

This clone came up many times. The CDR3 end is not reached by the read, which stops 3 residues before it; the germline J gene fills it in. The chain has TRBV5-4 and TRBJ1-3; D gene unclear. The ends were cut back, 6 bases at V and 0 bases at J, with 10 bases in the middle. CDR3 length: 14 residues. The V gene's germline CDR1 is SGHNT and CDR2 YYREEE (reference sequence). The CDR3 spells CASKIELSGNTIYF. Partial CDR3 DNA: TGTGCCAGCAAAATTGAACTCTCTGGAAACACC.

At least ten counts were recorded for this clone. The read stops 3 residues short of the end of the CDR3; the missing end is completed from the germline J gene. The chain links TRBV6-1 to TRBJ2-1; 7 bases align to TRBD2. The length of the CDR3 is 15 residues. The germline gives CDR1 MNHNS, CDR2 SASEGT. J gave up 4 bases and V 3 bases, and 6 bases lay outside the gene matches. The DNA read from the CDR3 is TGTGCCAGCAGTGATGGCGGGGGTACTTACAATGAG. It codes for CASSDGGGTYNE. The entire CDR3 protein reads CASSDGGGTYNEQFF.

There are many counts of this clone. The read ends 3 residues early relative to the CDR3; the germline J gene fills the gap. The gene calls are TRBV7-2 and TRBJ2-3, with D perhaps TRBD2 (5 bases). CDR3 length: 15 amino acids. Germline V gives CDR1 SGHTA, CDR2 FQGNSA. V lost 5 bases and J 1 base, leaving 13 bases between the germline ends. The CDR3 reads CASSPRRRGTDTQYF. The sequenced part of the CDR3 DNA is TGTGCCAGCAGCCCCCGTAGGCGGGGCACAGATACG.

This clone was seen at least ten times. Sequencing ends 3 residues short of the CDR3 end; the germline J gene provides the rest. The chain employs TRBV19 and TRBJ2-2; D perhaps matches TRBD2 (5 bases). The CDR3 loop spans 14 amino acids. CDR1 is LNHDA, CDR2 SQIVND, per germline (reference sequence). Between the trimmed V and J ends, which lost 7 bases and 2 bases, there was a span of 11 bases. CDR3 bases read: TGTGCCAGTATCCTAGCTGGTAACACCGGGGAG. Translating it yields CASILAGNTGE. The whole CDR3 is CASILAGNTGELFF.

In this sample, this clone turned up many times. Read data end 3 residues before the CDR3 end; the end is taken from the germline J gene. The chain joins TRBV7-2 to TRBJ2-7; D may be TRBD2 (7 bases). Trimming removed 5 bases at V and 1 base at J, with 15 bases between. This CDR3 region has 15 residues. The germline V gene encodes CDR1 SGHTA and CDR2 FQGNSA. The sequenced CDR3 bases are TGTGCCAGCAGCGGAGGGGGGGGGACGTCCTACGAG. Encoded protein: CASSGGGGTSYE. The whole CDR3 sequence reads CASSGGGGTSYEQYF.

A few counts support this clone. The read is 3 residues too short to cover the CDR3 end, so that end is filled in from the germline J gene. This chain connects TRBV2 to TRBJ1-2; D gene unclear. CDR1 SNHLY and CDR2 FYNNEI come from the germline V gene. This CDR3 comprises 14 residues. V was cut by 8 bases and J by 0 bases, with 13 bases left in between. The CDR3 loop is CASYRGGSNYGYTF. The sequenced part of the CDR3 DNA is TGTGCCAGCTACCGCGGAGGATCTAACTATGGC.

There are many counts of this clone. The read halts 3 residues ahead of the CDR3 end, with the missing end drawn from the germline J gene. The genes are TRBV6-2 or TRBV6-3 and TRBJ2-6, with 7 bases lining up with TRBD2. The CDR3 is 12 amino acids. Per germline, CDR1 MNHEY and CDR2 SVGEGT. The CDR3 here is CASTPGGGFLTF. Incomplete CDR3 DNA: TGTGCCAGCACCCCTGGGGGGGGGTTC.

This clone was detected a few times. One end of the junction is discordant with germline, which a read error may explain. The read falls 3 residues short of the CDR3 end, and the missing part is taken from the germline J gene. The rearrangement uses TRBV7-7 and TRBJ2-2; 10 positions agree with TRBD1. Germline loops: CDR1 SSHAT, CDR2 FNYEAQ (reference sequence). The length of the CDR3 is 15 residues. Incomplete CDR3 DNA: TGTGCTAGCAGCAAGACCGGGACAGGGGATGAAAAG. It translates to CASSKTGTGDEK. The entire CDR3 protein reads CASSKTGTGDEKLFF.